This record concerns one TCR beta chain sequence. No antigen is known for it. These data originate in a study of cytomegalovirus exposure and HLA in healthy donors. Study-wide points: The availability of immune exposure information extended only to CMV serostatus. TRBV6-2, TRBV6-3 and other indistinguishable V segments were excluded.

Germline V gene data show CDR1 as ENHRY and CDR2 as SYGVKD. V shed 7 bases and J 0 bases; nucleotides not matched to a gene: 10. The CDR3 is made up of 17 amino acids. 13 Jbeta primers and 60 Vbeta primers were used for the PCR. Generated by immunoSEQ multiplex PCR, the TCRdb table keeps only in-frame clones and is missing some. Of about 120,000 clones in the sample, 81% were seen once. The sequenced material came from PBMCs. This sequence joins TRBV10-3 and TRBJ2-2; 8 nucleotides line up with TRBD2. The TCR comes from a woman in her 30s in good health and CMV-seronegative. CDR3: CAIKSGSFVTNTGELFF. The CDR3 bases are TGTGCCATCAAGAGCGGGAGTTTCGTCACGAACACCGGGGAGCTGTTTTTT.